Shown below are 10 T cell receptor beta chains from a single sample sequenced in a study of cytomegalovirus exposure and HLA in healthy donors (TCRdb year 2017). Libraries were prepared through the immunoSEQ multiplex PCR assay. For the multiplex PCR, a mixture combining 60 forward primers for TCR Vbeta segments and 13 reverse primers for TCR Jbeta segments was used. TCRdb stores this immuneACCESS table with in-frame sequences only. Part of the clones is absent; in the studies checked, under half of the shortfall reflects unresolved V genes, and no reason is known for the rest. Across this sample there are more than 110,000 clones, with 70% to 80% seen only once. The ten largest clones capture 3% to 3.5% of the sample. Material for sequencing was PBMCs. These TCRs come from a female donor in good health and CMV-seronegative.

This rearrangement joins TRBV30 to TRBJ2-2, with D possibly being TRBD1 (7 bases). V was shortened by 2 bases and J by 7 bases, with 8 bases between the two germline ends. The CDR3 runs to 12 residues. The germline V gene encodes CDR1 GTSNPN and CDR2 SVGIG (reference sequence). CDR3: CAWSQGGGELFF. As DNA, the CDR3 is TGTGCCTGGAGTCAGGGGGGCGGGGAGCTGTTTTTT.

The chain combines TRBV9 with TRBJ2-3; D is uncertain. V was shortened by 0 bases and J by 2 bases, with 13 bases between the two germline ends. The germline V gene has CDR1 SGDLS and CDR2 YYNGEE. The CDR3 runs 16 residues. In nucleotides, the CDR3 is TGTGCCAGCAGCGTAGCCCCCGACACACTCACAGATACGCAGTATTTT. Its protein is CASSVAPDTLTDTQYF.

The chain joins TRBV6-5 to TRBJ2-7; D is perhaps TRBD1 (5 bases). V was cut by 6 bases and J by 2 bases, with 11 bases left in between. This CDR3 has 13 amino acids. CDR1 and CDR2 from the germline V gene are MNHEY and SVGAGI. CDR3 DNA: TGTGCCAGCAGGAATCCAGGGACCTACGAGCAGTACTTC. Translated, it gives CASRNPGTYEQYF.

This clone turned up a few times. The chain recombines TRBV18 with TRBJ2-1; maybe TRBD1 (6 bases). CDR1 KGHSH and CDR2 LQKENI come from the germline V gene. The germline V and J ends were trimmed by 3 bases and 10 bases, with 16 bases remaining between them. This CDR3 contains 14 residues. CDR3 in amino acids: CASSPQGRLREQFF. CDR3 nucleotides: TGTGCCAGCTCACCCCAGGGGCGGTTAAGAGAGCAGTTCTTC.

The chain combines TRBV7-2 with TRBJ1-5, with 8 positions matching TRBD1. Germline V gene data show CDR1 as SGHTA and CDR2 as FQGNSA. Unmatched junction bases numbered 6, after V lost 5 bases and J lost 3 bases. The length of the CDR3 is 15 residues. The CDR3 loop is CASSLRTGNNQPQHF. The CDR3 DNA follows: TGTGCCAGCAGCCTTCGGACAGGGAACAATCAGCCCCAGCATTTT.

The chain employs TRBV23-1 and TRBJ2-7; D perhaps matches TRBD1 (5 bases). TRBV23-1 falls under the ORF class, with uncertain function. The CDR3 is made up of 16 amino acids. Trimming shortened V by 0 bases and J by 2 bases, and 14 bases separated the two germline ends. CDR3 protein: CASSQSRRGRAYEQYF. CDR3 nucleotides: TGCGCCAGCAGTCAATCGAGAAGGGGCCGGGCCTACGAGCAGTACTTC.

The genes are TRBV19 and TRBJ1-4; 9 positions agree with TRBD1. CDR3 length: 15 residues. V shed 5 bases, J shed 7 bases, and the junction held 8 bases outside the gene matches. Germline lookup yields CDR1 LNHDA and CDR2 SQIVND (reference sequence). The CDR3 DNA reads TGTGCCAGTAGTGCACAGGGGGCCAATTTTGAAAAACTGTTTTTT. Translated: CASSAQGANFEKLFF. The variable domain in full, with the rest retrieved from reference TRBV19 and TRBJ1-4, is DGGITQSPKYLFRKEGQNVTLSCEQNLNHDAMYWYRQDPGQGLRLIYYSQIVNDFQKGDIAEGYSVSREKKESFPLTVTSAQKNPTAFYLCASSAQGANFEKLFFGSGTQLSVL.

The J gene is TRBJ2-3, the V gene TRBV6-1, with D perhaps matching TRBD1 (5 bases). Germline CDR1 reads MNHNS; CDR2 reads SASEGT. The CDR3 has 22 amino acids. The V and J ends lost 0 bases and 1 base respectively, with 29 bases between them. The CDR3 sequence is CASSEARLGRVVDRRGTDTQYF. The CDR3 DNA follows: TGTGCCAGCAGTGAAGCGCGGCTTGGCAGGGTGGTAGACCGTAGGGGCACAGATACGCAGTATTTT.

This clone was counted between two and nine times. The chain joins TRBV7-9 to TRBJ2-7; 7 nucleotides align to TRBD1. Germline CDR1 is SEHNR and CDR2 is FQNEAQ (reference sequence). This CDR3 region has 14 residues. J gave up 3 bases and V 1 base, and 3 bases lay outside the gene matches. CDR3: CASSLEGAGYEQYF. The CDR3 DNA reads TGTGCCAGCAGCTTAGAGGGGGCCGGCTACGAGCAGTACTTC.

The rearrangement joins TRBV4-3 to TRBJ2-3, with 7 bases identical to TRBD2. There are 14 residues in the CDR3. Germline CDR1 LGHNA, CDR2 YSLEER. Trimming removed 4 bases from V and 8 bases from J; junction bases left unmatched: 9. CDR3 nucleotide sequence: TGCGCCAGCAGCCCCTCTGGTGGGAGGGGTACGCAGTATTTT. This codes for CASSPSGGRGTQYF.